This T cell receptor beta chain derives from a study of cytomegalovirus exposure and HLA in healthy donors. The PCR was carried out with 60 Vbeta primers and 13 Jbeta primers. Authors' data handling: A later analysis counted 70 million to 85 million unique TCR beta chains, around 10 million shared. Method: immunoSEQ multiplex PCR; TCRdb's copy keeps in-frame clones and lacks some. V, J and clone size are those of that table, while D and trimming were read from the DNA. The sample lists some 200,000 clones; around 84% were seen once. There are 14 residues in the CDR3. Looked up from germline, CDR1 is SGDLS and CDR2 is YYNGEE. V was pared by 3 bases and J by 0 bases, with 3 bases of the junction left unmatched.

The V call is TRBV9, the J call TRBJ2-7, with 7 positions matching TRBD1. This TCR came from a woman younger than 30 in good health and CMV-seronegative. Sequencing was performed on PBMCs. The CDR3 region has the DNA TGTGCCAGCAGCGAGGGACAGATCTCCTACGAGCAGTACTTC. This sequence encodes CASSEGQISYEQYF. The variable domain in full, completed from reference TRBV9 and TRBJ2-7, reads DSGVTQTPKHLITATGQRVTLRCSPRSGDLSVYWYQQSLDQGLQFLIQYYNGEERAKGNILERFSAQQFPDLHSELNLSSLELGDSALYFCASSEGQISYEQYFGPGTRLTVT.